This entry features one T cell receptor beta chain sequence. Its antigen is currently unknown. Primers included in the PCR were 60 Vbeta and 13 Jbeta primers. Generated by immunoSEQ multiplex PCR, the TCRdb table keeps only in-frame clones and is missing some. The sample has 120,000 to 150,000 clones, 65% to 80% seen once. The sample comes from a study of cytomegalovirus exposure and HLA in healthy donors. Study results and caveats: In an earlier analysis, about 90% or about 30%: the productive usage of most TCR beta V segments.

The sequencing sample was made of PBMCs. This clonotype was obtained from a man aged 40-55 years in good health and CMV-seropositive.

The CDR3 region has the DNA TGTGCCAGCAGCCGGGGGGGCCCGATCAATCAGCCCCAGCATTTT. It is translated as CASSRGGPINQPQHF. V usage is TRBV5-6 and J usage is TRBJ1-5, with a weak D call TRBD1 (6 bases). Germline V lookup: CDR1 SGHDT, CDR2 YYEEEE. The V end was cut by 4 bases, the J end by 3 bases, with 14 bases between. The CDR3 extends over 15 amino acids. The full variable domain, in which reference TRBV5-6 and TRBJ1-5 provide the parts outside the CDR3, is DAGVTQSPTHLIKTRGQQVTLRCSPKSGHDTVSWYQQALGQGPQFIFQYYEEEERQRGNFPDRFSGHQFPNYSSELNVNALLLGDSALYLCASSRGGPINQPQHFGDGTRLSIL.